The subject of this entry is one T cell receptor beta chain. The antigen is not known. Trimming pared 1 base from V and 5 bases from J, leaving 11 bases between. This CDR3 has 14 amino acids. Germline CDR1 and CDR2: SEHNR and FQNEAQ (reference sequence). Assay used: immunoSEQ multiplex PCR; TCRdb lists only in-frame clones, some missing. Among more than 85,000 clones listed, roughly 81% were seen once. The data stem from a study of CD8 T cell repertoires and HIV-1 epitope variants. Study context: Separate wells received one of Twenty-five Gag or Nef variant peptides. Control wells had CMV/EBV/flu peptides, negative Ebola AY9, or no peptide. Findings and limits, study-wide: About ten TCR beta clonotypes were antigen-specific, five or six apparently recognizing autologous or escape variants. The assay identified only TCR beta chains of antigen-proliferating T cells.

This clonotype was obtained from a male donor with HIV. J is TRBJ1-1 and V is TRBV7-9; D ambiguous. The sample was uncultured baseline CD8+ T cells from peripheral blood mononuclear cells (PBMCs). The CDR3 DNA reads as TGTGCCAGCAGCTTAGGGGAGGTGAGGACTGAAGCTTTCTTT. Its translation: CASSLGEVRTEAFF.